Listed here are 29 T cell receptor beta chains from one sample, sequenced in a study of identical twins. Using its own MiXCR run on the 5' RACE reads, TCRdb lists one record per CDR3 protein. Among fewer than 500,000 distinct CDR3 sequences listed, roughly a quarter were seen once. The sample was also linked to a second study, of T cells expressing NK-cell markers.

Sample: CD4+ T cells sorted from blood. These receptors all come from a woman aged 18-29 years in good health.

The rearrangement joins TRBV13 to TRBJ1-5; D not certain. The V end lost 6 bases, the J end lost 0 bases, and 9 bases lay between the germline ends. This CDR3 contains 14 residues. CDR1 and CDR2 (germline): PRHDT, FYEKMQ (reference sequence). The CDR3 spells CASRRVDSNQPQHF. The CDR3 coding sequence is TGTGCCAGCAGGAGGGTGGATAGCAATCAGCCCCAGCATTTT.

The rearrangement joins TRBV29-1 to TRBJ2-3; no definite D call. Looked up from germline, CDR1 is SQVTM and CDR2 is ANQGSEA. V lost 6 bases to trimming and J lost 1 base, with 8 bases between them. The CDR3 is made up of 12 amino acids. As DNA, the CDR3 is TGCAGCGTGAAAGCCCGCACAGATACGCAGTATTTT. The encoded protein is CSVKARTDTQYF.

This clonotype has just a few counts. The V gene is TRBV9, the J gene TRBJ1-6; 10 bases match TRBD1. V was pared by 3 bases and J by 9 bases, with 6 bases of the junction left unmatched. Looked up from germline, CDR1 is SGDLS and CDR2 is YYNGEE. The CDR3 spans 15 residues. The CDR3 bases are TGTGCCAGCAGCGCCAGGGACAGGGGTAGTTCACCCCTCCACTTT. It codes for CASSARDRGSSPLHF. The variable domain in full, completed from reference TRBV9 and TRBJ1-6, reads DSGVTQTPKHLITATGQRVTLRCSPRSGDLSVYWYQQSLDQGLQFLIQYYNGEERAKGNILERFSAQQFPDLHSELNLSSLELGDSALYFCASSARDRGSSPLHFGNGTRLTVT.

A few counts support this clonotype. This chain links TRBV3-1 with TRBJ1-2; D is ambiguous. In germline, CDR1 is LGHDT, CDR2 YNNKEL (reference sequence). The CDR3 is 11 residues long. V was pared by 5 bases and J by 8 bases, with 9 bases between. The CDR3: CASSARGGYTF. The CDR3 coding sequence is TGTGCCAGCAGCGCCCGAGGGGGCTACACCTTC.

The CDR3 protein is CASSYGAESYEQYF. The CDR3 DNA sequence: TGTGCCAGCAGCTACGGGGCAGAATCCTACGAGCAGTACTTC. The rearrangement joins TRBV7-9 to TRBJ2-7; D could derive from TRBD1 or TRBD2 (5 bases each). This CDR3 contains 14 residues. Trimming shortened V by 4 bases and J by 1 base, and 11 bases separated the two germline ends. CDR1 is SEHNR, CDR2 FQNEAQ, per germline (reference sequence).

This rearrangement joins TRBV6-2 or TRBV6-3 to TRBJ2-3; possibly TRBD2 for D (5 bases). CDR3 length: 12 amino acids. The V gene lost 10 bases and the J gene lost 3 bases, with 11 bases spanning the gap. In germline, CDR1 is MNHEY, CDR2 SVGEGT. This chain's CDR3 is CATRTRTDTQYF. In DNA, the CDR3 is TGTGCCACCCGGACTCGTACAGATACGCAGTATTTT.

This clonotype has only a few counts. The chain employs TRBV24-1 and TRBJ1-1, with D unclear. Germline CDR1 and CDR2: KGHDR and SFDVKD. This CDR3 is 15 amino acids long. The V and J ends lost 8 bases and 1 base respectively, with 16 bases between them. CDR3 region: CATTDYAETNTEAFF. Written as DNA, the CDR3 is TGTGCCACCACCGATTACGCGGAAACGAACACTGAAGCTTTCTTT.

This clonotype has a handful of counts. The gene calls are TRBV5-1 and TRBJ2-1; possible D gene TRBD2, 6 bases. CDR1 and CDR2 from the germline V gene are SGHRS and YFSETQ. V gave up 3 bases and J gave up 6 bases, with 13 bases separating them. This CDR3 has 14 amino acids. Here the CDR3 reads CASSWGDWGNEQFF. DNA for the CDR3: TGCGCCAGCAGCTGGGGGGACTGGGGCAATGAGCAGTTCTTC.

The CDR3 sequence is CSASRGRINQPQHF. CDR3 bases: TGCAGTGCTAGTAGAGGTCGGATAAATCAGCCCCAGCATTTT. This chain connects TRBV20-1 to TRBJ1-5, with unresolved D. The germline V gene has CDR1 DFQATT and CDR2 SNEGSKA (reference sequence). The CDR3 has 14 amino acids. V lost 3 bases and J lost 4, with 13 bases in between.

This clonotype has more than one count but fewer than ten. The rearrangement links TRBV20-1 to TRBJ2-4; the D gene is possibly TRBD2 (5 bases). CDR3 size: 13 residues. Germline lookup yields CDR1 DFQATT and CDR2 SNEGSKA (reference sequence). The V end lost 3 bases, the J end lost 0 bases, and 6 bases lay between the germline ends. The CDR3 sequence: CSASGEAKNIQYF. The CDR3 bases are TGCAGTGCTAGCGGGGAAGCCAAAAACATTCAGTACTTC.

This clonotype was found a few times. This chain links TRBV7-2 with TRBJ2-5, with D perhaps TRBD2 (5 bases). CDR1 SGHTA and CDR2 FQGNSA come from the germline V gene. The germline V and J ends were trimmed by 5 bases and 5 bases, with 15 bases remaining between them. The CDR3 spans 14 residues. The CDR3 region has the DNA TGTGCCAGCAGCAGTCATACTAGAGCGGAGACCCAGTACTTC. Amino acids: CASSSHTRAETQYF.

The chain uses TRBV12-3 or TRBV12-4 and TRBJ1-1; D remains unclear. The CDR3 covers 12 residues. V was trimmed by 7 bases and J by 7 bases, leaving 13 bases between them. The CDR3 sequence: CASIRVLGEAFF. The DNA of the CDR3 is TGTGCCAGCATAAGGGTCTTGGGTGAAGCTTTCTTT.

In nucleotides, the CDR3 is TGTGCCAGCAGTTTAGGGTCCAGTCTCGACGAGCAGTACTTC. As protein: CASSLGSSLDEQYF. V and J are TRBV12-3 or TRBV12-4 and TRBJ2-7; D is unresolved. The CDR3 is 14 amino acids. Trimming cost V 1 base and J 5 bases, with 12 bases left between them.

The sample holds a few counts of this clonotype. The rearrangement links TRBV3-1 to TRBJ2-1, with 15 bases aligning to TRBD2. The CDR3 covers 14 residues. Germline V gene data show CDR1 as LGHDT and CDR2 as YNNKEL (reference sequence). Trimming took 4 bases from V and 10 from J; bases not matched to a gene: 2. The CDR3 DNA sequence: TGTGCCAGCAGCCTAGGGACTAGCGGGAGGGAGCAGTTCTTC. It encodes CASSLGTSGREQFF.

This clonotype was counted between two and nine times. This chain links TRBV29-1 with TRBJ2-4; TRBD1 matches 8 bases. The J segment lost 2 bases and the V segment lost 7 bases, leaving 7 bases of the junction unmatched. This CDR3 is built from 14 residues. Germline lookup yields CDR1 SQVTM and CDR2 ANQGSEA. CDR3 DNA sequence: TGCAGCGCAAAACAGGGGGGATCCAAAAACATTCAGTACTTC. Amino acids: CSAKQGGSKNIQYF.

The sample holds a few counts of this clonotype. This chain uses TRBV6-2 or TRBV6-3 with TRBJ1-1, with D uncertain. V lost 4 bases and J lost 1, with 19 bases in between. From germline, CDR1 is MNHEY and CDR2 SVGEGT. This CDR3 is built from 17 residues. The CDR3 loop reads CASSSIDGQGPNTEAFF. The CDR3 DNA is TGTGCCAGCAGTTCTATAGACGGTCAAGGCCCGAACACTGAAGCTTTCTTT.

The rearrangement uses TRBV2 and TRBJ1-6; D gene unclear. Looked up from germline, CDR1 is SNHLY and CDR2 is FYNNEI. The V end lost 3 bases, the J end lost 6 bases, and 9 bases lay between the germline ends. This CDR3 has 14 residues. The CDR3 loop is CASSEWRVNSPLHF. CDR3 in DNA: TGTGCCAGCAGTGAGTGGAGGGTTAATTCACCCCTCCACTTT.

CDR3 bases: TGTGCCAGTAGTATAGGGGTAGCGCAGTTCTTC. Protein sequence: CASSIGVAQFF. The V and J genes are TRBV19 and TRBJ2-1, with D hard to call. CDR1 and CDR2 (germline): LNHDA, SQIVND (reference sequence). The CDR3 length is 11 residues. Trimming took off 1 base at V and 12 bases at J, with 7 bases between the two ends.

This clonotype was seen only a few times. V is TRBV7-2 and J is TRBJ2-3; possibly TRBD1 for D (5 bases). The CDR3 is 14 amino acids. With 4 bases removed from V and 2 bases from J, the gap between germline ends came to 10 bases. CDR1 is SGHTA and CDR2 is FQGNSA in the germline V gene. CDR3 DNA: TGTGCCAGCAGCTCGACAGCGTCCACAGATACGCAGTATTTT. Translation: CASSSTASTDTQYF.

The genes are TRBV27 and TRBJ2-6; either TRBD1 or TRBD2 may supply D (6 bases each). There are 18 residues in the CDR3. Germline V lookup: CDR1 MNHEY, CDR2 SMNVEV (reference sequence). Trimming took 3 bases from V and 2 from J, leaving 17 bases between them. The CDR3 protein is CASSFGGHYGPGANVLTF. In nucleotides, the CDR3 is TGTGCCAGCAGTTTCGGGGGACACTATGGCCCTGGGGCCAACGTCCTGACTTTC.

The V and J genes are TRBV5-6 and TRBJ2-2, with 8 bases that match TRBD1. The junction had 4 bases not matched to a gene; V was cut back by 0 bases and J by 6 bases. The germline V gene has CDR1 SGHDT and CDR2 YYEEEE. This CDR3 comprises 15 residues. The CDR3 is CASSLVDRAPGELFF. CDR3 bases: TGTGCCAGCAGCTTGGTGGACAGGGCCCCCGGGGAGCTGTTTTTT. The full variable domain, its missing parts supplied by reference TRBV5-6 and TRBJ2-2, is DAGVTQSPTHLIKTRGQQVTLRCSPKSGHDTVSWYQQALGQGPQFIFQYYEEEERQRGNFPDRFSGHQFPNYSSELNVNALLLGDSALYLCASSLVDRAPGELFFGEGSRLTVL.

This clonotype showed up many times. The germline gene is not matched at one end of the junction; a read error may be the cause. The chain combines TRBV12-3 or TRBV12-4 with TRBJ1-1; no reliable D call. The CDR3 spans 13 residues. The CDR3: CASSLQMNTEAFF. The CDR3, as DNA: TGCGCCAGCAGCTTACAAATGAACACTGAAGCTTTCTTT.

This chain uses TRBV6-5 with TRBJ1-6, with D hard to call. V was trimmed by 6 bases and J by 8 bases, leaving 8 bases between them. Germline V lookup: CDR1 MNHEY, CDR2 SVGAGI. The CDR3 contains 12 residues. The CDR3 region is CASRLDYSPLHF. The DNA of the CDR3 is TGTGCCAGCAGATTAGACTATTCACCCCTCCACTTT.

This clonotype has just a few counts. The chain carries TRBV6-5 and TRBJ1-2; TRBD1 is a possible D gene (5 bases). The V and J ends lost 0 bases and 5 bases respectively, with 7 bases between them. CDR1 and CDR2 from the germline V gene are MNHEY and SVGAGI. The CDR3 is 13 residues long. This chain's CDR3 is CASSYSGEYGYTF. CDR3 DNA: TGTGCCAGCAGTTACTCAGGGGAGTATGGCTACACCTTC.

V is TRBV5-6 and J is TRBJ1-2; D uncertain. V shed 1 base and J shed 0 bases, with 10 bases lying between them. Germline V gene lookup returns CDR1 SGHDT and CDR2 YYEEEE. This CDR3 contains 15 residues. The CDR3 reads CASSLIMVANYGYTF. Here the CDR3 DNA reads TGTGCCAGCAGCTTGATCATGGTGGCTAACTATGGCTACACCTTC.

This clonotype showed up many times. The chain combines TRBV4-2 with TRBJ2-3; 7 bases match TRBD2. This CDR3 has 17 residues. V dropped 3 bases and J dropped 0; count of bases not matched to a gene: 9. Germline CDR1 is LGHNA and CDR2 is YNFKEQ. CDR3 DNA: TGTGCCAGCAGCCACCGCGGGAGCGGGCCCAGCACAGATACGCAGTATTTT. Protein product: CASSHRGSGPSTDTQYF.

J is TRBJ2-1 and V is TRBV7-9; possibly TRBD2 for D (5 bases). V was pared by 0 bases and J by 7 bases, with 16 bases between. The CDR3 runs to 16 residues. The germline gives CDR1 SEHNR, CDR2 FQNEAQ (reference sequence). The DNA for the CDR3 is TGTGCCAGCAGCTTAGCGCGGGCGGCGGGCGGGAATGAGCAGTTCTTC. Its protein product is CASSLARAAGGNEQFF.

This clonotype was recorded many times. V and J are TRBV6-1 and TRBJ1-1; TRBD1 is a possible D gene (5 bases). Germline V gives CDR1 MNHNS, CDR2 SASEGT. The CDR3 spans 16 residues. V lost 6 bases and J lost 7, with 24 bases in between. The CDR3 nucleotides are TGTGCCAGCAGCACAACATTGACGGACACCTACCGTGAAGCTTTCTTT. Encoded protein: CASSTTLTDTYREAFF.

This clonotype appeared a few times. CDR3 sequence (DNA): TGTGCCAGCAGTTTAACGGGACAGGGGGCCTACGAGCAGTACTTC. Residues: CASSLTGQGAYEQYF. This chain connects TRBV12-3 or TRBV12-4 to TRBJ2-7, with TRBD1 matching 11 bases. V was clipped by 2 bases and J by 2 bases; unmatched bases: 2. This CDR3 spans 15 amino acids.